The entry that follows covers one T cell receptor (beta chain) sequence. Original analysis: Nucleated cell counts were estimated from reference gene primer amplification. Only in-frame clones appear in the TCRdb table, and some are missing; sequencing was by immunoSEQ multiplex PCR. The V and J calls and the clone size are those of that table, but D and trimming were determined from the DNA. The table includes about 100,000 clones, roughly 80% detected once. The V and J ends lost 8 bases and 4 bases, in that order; junction bases with no gene match: 13. The CDR3 is 16 residues long. Germline CDR1 is MDHEN and CDR2 is SYDVKM. The data were obtained in a study of blood T cell repertoires in COVID-19. Study details: The study drew acute and convalescent COVID-19 samples from the United States, Italy and Spain.

This receptor was obtained from a man in his 60s with active or convalescent COVID-19. The sample consisted of peripheral blood. The chain employs TRBV28 and TRBJ1-2, with 10 nucleotides matching TRBD1. The CDR3 reads CASALLPGQGIYGYTF. CDR3 in DNA: TGTGCCAGCGCCCTCCTGCCGGGACAGGGGATCTATGGCTACACCTTC.